This T cell receptor (beta chain) stems from a study of early T cells in non-severe SARS-CoV-2 infection (dated by TCRdb to the early 2020s). With respect to the entire study: Bulk RNA from unsorted whole blood was used for TCR sequencing, so alpha and beta chains could not be paired. The investigation overall reported the following: VDJdb matching was skewed toward anti-spike CD8 responses and likely underestimated virus-specific expansions, missing private and CD4 specificities.

Libraries came from 5' RACE. Instrument used: NextSeq 500. Unique molecular identifiers were attached to individual cDNA molecules in the TCR library protocol so that sequencing error and PCR bias could be corrected. Both TCR alpha and beta chains were sequenced, and tight co-correlation was observed between alpha and beta sequence abundances in each sample. The authors' analysis ran thus. Decombinator V4 was used to perform V gene, J gene and CDR3 annotation of TCR sequences. Expanded TCRs were defined as changing significantly between any two time points under a Poisson model with p below 0.0001. TCR abundances were normalised to the total number of TCRs sequenced per sample and were expressed as counts per million. MAIT TCRs were defined by TRAV1-2 paired with TRAJ12, TRAJ20 or TRAJ33, and iNKT TCRs by TRAV10 paired with TRAJ18. A search of VDJdb, accessed on 1 November 2021, was run for TCRs annotated to CMV, EBV and SARS-CoV-2, with TCRs annotated for multiple antigens excluded. TCRdb redid the processing of the public reads, applying fastp at Q25 and MiXCR, and retained in-frame beta chains. Each CDR3 protein appears once, grouped with its most common genes and DNA. Clone size and V and J calls follow TCRdb, not the original study. This sample comprises roughly 58,000 distinct CDR3 sequences, under 15% of them detected only once. The leading ten clones occupy less than 1.5% of the sample.

Set within a cohort of healthcare workers in London, UK, this nested case-control study involved weekly PCR testing of nasopharyngeal swabs along with blood sampling. Healthcare workers were recruited between 23 and 31 March 2020, during the week of the UK lockdown, and were followed weekly for up to roughly 15 weeks. A word on this clonotype: Its cognate antigen has yet to be identified. Per-base quality was not reported, and no clone a single base away is much larger than it.

CDR1 and CDR2 were assigned from the germline V gene as MGHRA and YSYEKL. At the junction V is shortened by 0 bases and J by 3 bases; bases outside the gene matches: 12. Taken from cysteine to phenylalanine, the CDR3 has 19 residues. Of the read, only the CDR3 DNA is kept; its 57 bases are in frame from base 1. Sequenced input: whole blood. The receptor comes from an adult who was a healthcare worker with PCR-confirmed SARS-CoV-2 infection or an uninfected control (not recorded which). The receptor chain draws on TRBV4-1 and TRBJ2-2; TRBD2 aligns with 8 central bases. The CDR3 amino acid sequence is: CASSQDQRGSGAYTGELFF. The nucleotides read TGCGCCAGCAGCCAAGATCAAAGAGGTAGCGGGGCTTACACCGGGGAGCTGTTTTTT.